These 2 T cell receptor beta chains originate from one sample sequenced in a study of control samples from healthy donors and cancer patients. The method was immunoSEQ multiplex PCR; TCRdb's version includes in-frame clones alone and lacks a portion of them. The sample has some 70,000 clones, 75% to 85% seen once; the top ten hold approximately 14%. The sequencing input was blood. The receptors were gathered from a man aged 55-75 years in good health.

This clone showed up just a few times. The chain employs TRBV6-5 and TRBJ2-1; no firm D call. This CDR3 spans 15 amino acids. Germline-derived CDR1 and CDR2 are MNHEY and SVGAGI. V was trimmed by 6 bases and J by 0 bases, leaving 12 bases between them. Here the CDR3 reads CASSRYLSSYNEQFF. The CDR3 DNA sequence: TGTGCCAGCAGCCGCTATCTTAGCTCCTACAATGAGCAGTTCTTC.

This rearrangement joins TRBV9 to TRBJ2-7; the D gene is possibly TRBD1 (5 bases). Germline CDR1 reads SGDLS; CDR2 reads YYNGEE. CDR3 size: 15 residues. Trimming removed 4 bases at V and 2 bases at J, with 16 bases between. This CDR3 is CASSLSQGLAYEQYF. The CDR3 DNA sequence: TGTGCCAGCAGCCTAAGCCAGGGTTTGGCCTACGAGCAGTACTTC.